What follows are 30 T cell receptor beta chains derived from one specimen sequenced in a study of somatic mutations in cytotoxic T cells in rheumatoid arthritis. The method was immunoSEQ multiplex PCR; TCRdb's version includes in-frame clones alone and lacks a portion of them. This table holds some 4,200 clones, roughly three quarters found once. The specimen was CD8+ T cells sorted from blood. Source of these receptors: an adult with rheumatoid arthritis.

The rearrangement joins TRBV6-6 to TRBJ2-1, with D possibly being TRBD2 (5 bases). Germline CDR1 and CDR2: MNHNY and SVGAGI (reference sequence). Trimming cost V 6 bases and J 6 bases, with 18 bases left between them. The CDR3 consists of 15 residues. The CDR3 DNA is TGTGCCAGCAGGCCGGGATTCTCGCAAGGCAATGAGCAGTTCTTC. This gives the protein CASRPGFSQGNEQFF.

The sample holds a few counts of this clone. The chain recombines TRBV7-2 with TRBJ2-7; D is perhaps TRBD1 (6 bases). Germline lookup yields CDR1 SGHTA and CDR2 FQGNSA. Trimming took off 4 bases at V and 1 base at J, with 8 bases between the two ends. This CDR3 region has 13 residues. CDR3 residues: CASSYGQSYEQYF. The DNA for the CDR3 is TGTGCCAGCAGCTACGGACAGTCCTACGAGCAGTACTTC.

The rearrangement joins TRBV19 to TRBJ1-2; D gene uncertain. There are 12 residues in the CDR3. Germline V gene lookup returns CDR1 LNHDA and CDR2 SQIVND (reference sequence). Trimming removed 3 bases at V and 6 bases at J, with 8 bases between. The CDR3 nucleotides read TGTGCCAGTAGTATCGGCGGCAATGGCTACACCTTC. Protein: CASSIGGNGYTF.

This sequence joins TRBV6-6 and TRBJ2-3; D remains unclear. The germline gives CDR1 MNHNY, CDR2 SVGAGI (reference sequence). Trimming removed 2 bases at V and 2 bases at J, with 11 bases between. This CDR3 is 15 amino acids long. CDR3 loop: CASSYVSSPTDTQYF. In DNA form, the CDR3 reads TGTGCCAGCAGTTACGTCAGTTCCCCCACAGATACGCAGTATTTT.

The chain recombines TRBV27 with TRBJ2-2, with D possibly matching TRBD2 (5 bases). The CDR3 runs 17 residues. V lost 2 bases and J lost 5, with 18 bases in between. Germline V gene data show CDR1 as MNHEY and CDR2 as SMNVEV (reference sequence). Here the CDR3 DNA reads TGTGCCAGCAGTTTACTGCCCGTTCGGGGAAAAACCGGGGAGCTGTTTTTT. This sequence encodes CASSLLPVRGKTGELFF.

This chain uses TRBV4-1 with TRBJ2-7, with a tentative D call TRBD1 (6 bases). The CDR3 totals 13 residues. Germline CDR1 MGHRA, CDR2 YSYEKL. The V end lost 4 bases, the J end lost 1 base, and 8 bases lay between the germline ends. DNA for the CDR3: TGCGCCAGCAGCCTGGACAGTTCCTACGAGCAGTACTTC. Its protein product is CASSLDSSYEQYF.

This clone showed up just once. The chain couples TRBV28 to TRBJ2-3; D is unclear. The CDR3 covers 15 residues. V lost 8 bases, J lost 1 base, and 16 bases lay in between. Germline V lookup: CDR1 MDHEN, CDR2 SYDVKM. The CDR3 sequence is CASHGLPQGTDTQYF. The CDR3 bases are TGTGCCAGCCATGGGCTACCCCAAGGCACAGATACGCAGTATTTT. Together with reference TRBV28 and TRBJ2-3, the CDR3 gives the full variable domain: DVKVTQSSRYLVKRTGEKVFLECVQDMDHENMFWYRQDPGLGLRLIYFSYDVKMKEKGDIPEGYSVSREKKERFSLILESASTNQTSMYLCASHGLPQGTDTQYFGPGTRLTVL.

The chain carries TRBV4-3 and TRBJ2-2; 10 positions match TRBD1. V lost 2 bases to trimming and J lost 5 bases; unmatched junction nucleotides: 5. Per the germline V gene, CDR1 is LGHNA and CDR2 is YSLEER. The CDR3 is 16 residues long. CDR3 region: CASSQTGQGRTGELFF. The CDR3 region has the DNA TGCGCCAGCAGCCAAACGGGACAGGGGCGGACCGGGGAGCTGTTTTTT.

The V gene is TRBV5-4, the J gene TRBJ1-1; 8 positions agree with TRBD1. The germline V gene has CDR1 SGHNT and CDR2 YYREEE (reference sequence). The CDR3 extends over 14 amino acids. V was pared by 4 bases and J by 3 bases, with 5 bases of the junction left unmatched. CDR3 protein: CASSGTGGYTEAFF. The DNA for the CDR3 is TGTGCCAGCAGCGGTACAGGGGGTTACACTGAAGCTTTCTTT.

The V call is TRBV11-2, the J call TRBJ1-2, with a weak D call TRBD1 (5 bases). V was trimmed by 4 bases and J by 6 bases, leaving 21 bases between them. CDR3 size: 16 residues. Germline CDR1 reads SGHAT; CDR2 reads FQNNGV. The CDR3 DNA reads as TGTGCCAGCAGCTCCTCCTGGGGCAGGGAAGCCAATGGCTACACCTTC. It translates to CASSSSWGREANGYTF.

This chain links TRBV7-9 with TRBJ1-1; D perhaps matches TRBD1 (5 bases). V lost 6 bases and J 4 bases, leaving 21 bases between the germline ends. CDR3 length: 16 amino acids. Germline assignment: CDR1 SEHNR and CDR2 FQNEAQ (reference sequence). CDR3 bases: TGTGCCAGCAGTCCTCCAAAGGTGGGCAGGGTCACTGAAGCTTTCTTT. Translation: CASSPPKVGRVTEAFF.

This chain links TRBV12-5 with TRBJ1-2, with 7 bases fitting TRBD1. The CDR3 has 13 residues. J gave up 4 bases and V 6 bases, and 5 bases lay outside the gene matches. In germline, CDR1 is LGHNT, CDR2 FRNRAP. CDR3 loop: CASGPEGAYGYTF. CDR3 bases: TGTGCTAGTGGCCCCGAGGGGGCCTATGGCTACACCTTC.

The chain employs TRBV7-8 and TRBJ1-5, with D perhaps TRBD1 (6 bases). Germline CDR1 SGHVS, CDR2 FQNEAQ. The CDR3 has 20 residues. V was shortened by 4 bases and J by 6 bases, with 31 bases between the two germline ends. The CDR3 region is CASSYGQFVSARGFGQPQHF. CDR3 DNA sequence: TGTGCCAGCAGCTACGGACAGTTTGTTTCAGCCCGGGGCTTCGGTCAGCCCCAGCATTTT.

V is TRBV5-1 and J is TRBJ1-1; 7 bases line up with TRBD1. This CDR3 is built from 14 residues. CDR1 and CDR2 (germline): SGHRS, YFSETQ. V gave up 3 bases and J gave up 4 bases; unmatched junction bases: 6. In nucleotides, the CDR3 is TGCGCCAGCAGCTGGGGACAGCCGGCCACTGAAGCTTTCTTT. The encoded protein is CASSWGQPATEAFF.

The gene calls are TRBV7-9 and TRBJ2-2; no clear D gene. V was trimmed by 1 base and J by 6 bases, leaving 3 bases between them. The germline gives CDR1 SEHNR, CDR2 FQNEAQ (reference sequence). The length of the CDR3 is 12 residues. In DNA, the CDR3 is TGTGCCAGCAGCTTAGGGTCCGGGGAGCTGTTTTTT. Protein sequence: CASSLGSGELFF.

V is TRBV11-2 and J is TRBJ2-4; 15 nucleotides line up with TRBD2. The CDR3 runs 18 residues. The germline V gene encodes CDR1 SGHAT and CDR2 FQNNGV. Losses at the gene ends were 2 bases for V and 0 bases for J; bases not matched to a gene: 2. DNA for the CDR3: TGTGCCAGCAGCTTACGGACTAGCGGGGGGGCAGCCAAAAACATTCAGTACTTC. This encodes CASSLRTSGGAAKNIQYF.

This clone was seen just once. This rearrangement joins TRBV6-1 to TRBJ2-2, with 9 bases identical to TRBD1. The CDR3 runs 15 residues. Germline CDR1 and CDR2: MNHNS and SASEGT. The ends lost 8 bases at V and 2 bases at J; junction bases unmatched: 6. The CDR3 loop reads CASCGQGTNTGELFF. In DNA, the CDR3 is TGTGCCAGCTGCGGACAGGGGACCAACACCGGGGAGCTGTTTTTT.

The sample holds a few counts of this clone. This chain uses TRBV9 with TRBJ1-5; D not certain. Germline lookup yields CDR1 SGDLS and CDR2 YYNGEE. V dropped 0 bases and J dropped 2 bases, with 9 bases sitting between them. The CDR3 loop spans 15 amino acids. CDR3 sequence: CASSVEGNGNQPQHF. The CDR3 nucleotides read TGTGCCAGCAGCGTAGAAGGGAATGGCAATCAGCCCCAGCATTTT.

The chain links TRBV27 to TRBJ1-1; TRBD1 is a possible D gene (6 bases). Germline V lookup: CDR1 MNHEY, CDR2 SMNVEV (reference sequence). V lost 6 bases and J 13 bases, leaving 24 bases between the germline ends. The CDR3 has 14 residues. The CDR3 here is CASRPGDLVHGVFF. The CDR3 DNA reads as TGTGCCAGCAGACCAGGGGACTTGGTCCATGGAGTTTTCTTT.

The chain employs TRBV28 and TRBJ2-2, with no clear D. This CDR3 is 14 amino acids long. The V gene lost 6 bases and the J gene lost 6 bases, with 14 bases spanning the gap. From germline, CDR1 is MDHEN and CDR2 SYDVKM. CDR3 in amino acids: CASSSVLRAGELFF. CDR3 coding DNA: TGTGCCAGCAGCTCAGTTTTACGGGCCGGGGAGCTGTTTTTT.

The genes are TRBV6-5 and TRBJ1-5; D not certain. In germline, CDR1 is MNHEY, CDR2 SVGAGI. The CDR3 length is 14 residues. V was pared by 8 bases and J by 0 bases, with 11 bases between. This CDR3 is CASGPENSNQPQHF. CDR3 DNA sequence: TGTGCCAGCGGCCCGGAGAATAGCAATCAGCCCCAGCATTTT.

The rearrangement joins TRBV6-1 to TRBJ1-1; D may be TRBD1 (5 bases). Trimming stripped 3 bases from V and 1 base from J, with 6 bases between. The CDR3 runs 13 residues. Germline V gene data show CDR1 as MNHNS and CDR2 as SASEGT. The CDR3 DNA sequence: TGTGCCAGCAGTGAGGGGACGAACACTGAAGCTTTCTTT. As protein: CASSEGTNTEAFF.

The chain employs TRBV7-8 and TRBJ1-4, with D hard to call. The CDR3 length is 16 residues. Between the trimmed V and J ends, which lost 1 base and 0 bases, there was a span of 9 bases. CDR1 is SGHVS, CDR2 FQNEAQ, per germline. CDR3 coding DNA: TGTGCCAGCAGCTTAGATCGTATCACAACTAATGAAAAACTGTTTTTT. Amino acids: CASSLDRITTNEKLFF.

The chain employs TRBV7-8 and TRBJ1-1, with 8 bases aligning to TRBD1. The germline V gene has CDR1 SGHVS and CDR2 FQNEAQ. The CDR3 loop spans 15 amino acids. J lost 4 bases, V lost 5 bases, and 9 bases had no gene match. CDR3 in amino acids: CASSLRQGPSTEAFF. CDR3 in DNA: TGTGCCAGCAGCCTTAGACAGGGGCCTTCCACTGAAGCTTTCTTT.

J is TRBJ2-1 and V is TRBV6-6, with a weak D call TRBD1 (5 bases). There are 14 residues in the CDR3. Trimming took off 7 bases at V and 7 bases at J, with 17 bases between the two ends. CDR1 and CDR2 (germline): MNHNY, SVGAGI (reference sequence). The CDR3: CASTLGWGPNEQFF. In DNA form, the CDR3 reads TGTGCCAGCACCCTTGGCTGGGGCCCTAATGAGCAGTTCTTC.

This chain uses TRBV28 with TRBJ2-7, with a tentative D call TRBD2 (6 bases). This CDR3 spans 15 amino acids. Germline V lookup: CDR1 MDHEN, CDR2 SYDVKM. Trimming removed 5 bases from V and 0 bases from J, with 14 bases in between. CDR3 residues: CASSPGRIFSYEQYF. The CDR3 DNA reads TGTGCCAGCAGTCCAGGGAGGATTTTCTCCTACGAGCAGTACTTC.

This chain links TRBV9 with TRBJ2-7; the D gene is possibly TRBD2 (6 bases). Deletions cut 0 bases from V and 4 bases from J, with 11 bases between. Germline CDR1 SGDLS, CDR2 YYNGEE. The CDR3 consists of 14 residues. CDR3 sequence (DNA): TGTGCCAGCAGCGTAGGAGGGACTGTGTACGAGCAGTACTTC. Its translation: CASSVGGTVYEQYF.

The chain has TRBV27 and TRBJ2-2; 8 nucleotides agree with TRBD1. Trimming cost V 5 bases and J 7 bases; bases outside gene matches: 15. Germline CDR1 and CDR2: MNHEY and SMNVEV (reference sequence). CDR3 size: 17 residues. CDR3 DNA: TGTGCCAGCAGTCCCCTGGGGGACAGGAGTCGTTTCGGGGAGCTGTTTTTT. Its translation: CASSPLGDRSRFGELFF.

This clone was recorded only once. The gene calls are TRBV29-1 and TRBJ2-1; 8 nucleotides agree with TRBD2. The CDR3 length is 15 residues. The germline CDR1 and CDR2 sequences are SQVTM and ANQGSEA. The V and J ends lost 4 bases and 4 bases, in that order; junction bases with no gene match: 9. The CDR3 region is CSVGVGGASYNEQFF. CDR3 coding DNA: TGCAGCGTTGGGGTCGGGGGGGCGTCGTACAATGAGCAGTTCTTC.

This clone was observed a handful of times. The chain employs TRBV7-8 and TRBJ2-7; tentative D call: TRBD1 (5 bases). This CDR3 has 14 residues. Trimming stripped 5 bases from V and 3 bases from J, with 14 bases between. Per germline, CDR1 SGHVS and CDR2 FQNEAQ. CDR3 protein: CASSQVGPFYEQYF. The DNA of the CDR3 is TGTGCCAGCAGCCAGGTGGGGCCTTTCTACGAGCAGTACTTC.